These 2 T cell receptor beta chains were all obtained from the same sample, sequenced in a study of blood T cell repertoires in COVID-19. Profiled with immunoSEQ multiplex PCR; TCRdb holds only in-frame clones, not every one. The sample holds fewer than 100,000 clones, 70% to 90% seen once. The sequenced sample was peripheral blood. The receptors shown here come from a man between 65 and 80 years old with acute or convalescent COVID-19.

This chain uses TRBV2 with TRBJ1-2; unclear D gene. V lost 4 bases and J 4 bases, leaving 7 bases between the germline ends. Per germline, CDR1 SNHLY and CDR2 FYNNEI. The CDR3 has 12 residues. The CDR3 loop reads CASSGGIYGYTF. DNA for the CDR3: TGTGCCAGCAGTGGCGGGATCTATGGCTACACCTTC.

This clone was counted a single time. V and J are TRBV7-3 and TRBJ1-2; 10 bases fit TRBD1. V shed 3 bases and J 6 bases; nucleotides not matched to a gene: 4. The CDR3 consists of 14 residues. Germline V lookup: CDR1 SGHTA, CDR2 FQGTGA. For the CDR3, the DNA is TGTGCCAGCAGCTTCGGGGGACAGGGGAATGGCTACACCTTC. Its protein is CASSFGGQGNGYTF.